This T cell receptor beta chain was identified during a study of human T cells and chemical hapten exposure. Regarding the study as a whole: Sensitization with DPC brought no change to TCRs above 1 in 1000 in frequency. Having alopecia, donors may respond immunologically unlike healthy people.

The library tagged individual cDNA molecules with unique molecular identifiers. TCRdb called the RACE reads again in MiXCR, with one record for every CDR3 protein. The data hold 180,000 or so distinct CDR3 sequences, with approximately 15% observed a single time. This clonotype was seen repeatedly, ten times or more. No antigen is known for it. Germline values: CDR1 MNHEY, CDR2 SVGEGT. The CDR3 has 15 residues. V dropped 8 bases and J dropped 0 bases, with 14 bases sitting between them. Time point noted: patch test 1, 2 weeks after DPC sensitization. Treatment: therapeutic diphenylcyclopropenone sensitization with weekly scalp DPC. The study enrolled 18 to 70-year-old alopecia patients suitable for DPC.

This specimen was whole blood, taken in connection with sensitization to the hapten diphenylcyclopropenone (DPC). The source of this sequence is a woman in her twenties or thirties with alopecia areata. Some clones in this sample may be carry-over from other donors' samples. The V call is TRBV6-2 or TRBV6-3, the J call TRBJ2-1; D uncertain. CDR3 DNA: TGTGCCAGCTCCCTCCCACCGCACTCCTACAATGAGCAGTTCTTC. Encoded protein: CASSLPPHSYNEQFF.